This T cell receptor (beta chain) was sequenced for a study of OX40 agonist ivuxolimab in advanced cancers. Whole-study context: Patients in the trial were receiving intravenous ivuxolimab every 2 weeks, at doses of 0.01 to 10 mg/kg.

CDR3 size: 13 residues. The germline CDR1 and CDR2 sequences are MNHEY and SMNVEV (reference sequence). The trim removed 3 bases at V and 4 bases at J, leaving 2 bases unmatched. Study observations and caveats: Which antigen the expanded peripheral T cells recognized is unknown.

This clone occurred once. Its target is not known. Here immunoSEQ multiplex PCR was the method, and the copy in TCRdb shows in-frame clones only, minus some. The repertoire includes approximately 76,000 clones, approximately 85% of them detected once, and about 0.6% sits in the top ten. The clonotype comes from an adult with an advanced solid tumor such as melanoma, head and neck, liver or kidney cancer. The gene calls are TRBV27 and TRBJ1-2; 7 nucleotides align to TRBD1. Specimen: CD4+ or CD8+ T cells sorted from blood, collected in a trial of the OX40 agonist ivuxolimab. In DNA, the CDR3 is TGTGCCAGCAGTTTCCGACAGGGCTATGGCTACACCTTC. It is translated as CASSFRQGYGYTF.